This TCR beta chain was identified in a study of Graves' ophthalmopathy and Graves' hyperthyroidism. As to this clonotype: What it binds is unknown.

Researchers took RNA transcripts and amplified TCR beta CDR3 regions from them. The first-round RT-PCR employed HTBI primers together with the Qiagen OneStep RT-PCR kit. A multiplex PCR was then performed as the second round. Via MiXCR, TCRdb re-called the multiplex PCR reads, giving one row per CDR3 protein. The sample lists roughly 400,000 distinct CDR3 sequences, about 15% occurring once. Study-wide results and caveats: Blood was where most expanded thyroid clonotypes above 0.001 frequency also turned up.

The length of the CDR3 is 14 residues. Trimming took 5 bases from V and 4 from J, leaving 14 bases between them. Germline assignment: CDR1 MNHEY and CDR2 SMNVEV (reference sequence). The sequence was obtained from an adult woman with stable Graves' hyperthyroidism. The chain uses TRBV27 and TRBJ1-1, with D unclear. The sequenced sample consisted of peripheral blood. The CDR3 bases are TGTGCCAGCAGTCCCCAGTTGGTGACCACTGAAGCTTTCTTT. The encoded protein is CASSPQLVTTEAFF.